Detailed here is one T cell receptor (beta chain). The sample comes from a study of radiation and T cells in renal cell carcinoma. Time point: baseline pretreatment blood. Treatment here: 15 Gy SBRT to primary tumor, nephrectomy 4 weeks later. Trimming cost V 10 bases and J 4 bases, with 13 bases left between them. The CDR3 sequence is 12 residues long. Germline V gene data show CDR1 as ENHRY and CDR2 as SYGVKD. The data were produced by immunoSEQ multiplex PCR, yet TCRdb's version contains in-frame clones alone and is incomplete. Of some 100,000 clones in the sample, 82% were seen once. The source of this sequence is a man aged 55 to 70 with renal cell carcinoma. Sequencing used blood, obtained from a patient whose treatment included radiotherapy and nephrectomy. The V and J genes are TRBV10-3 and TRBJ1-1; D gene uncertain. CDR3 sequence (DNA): TGTGCCAGCGGCGTGGTGCCCACTGAAGCTTTCTTT. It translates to CASGVVPTEAFF.